Listed here are 27 T cell receptor beta chains from one sample, sequenced in a study of cytomegalovirus exposure and HLA in healthy donors. PCR used 60 Vbeta primers and 13 Jbeta primers. Sequencing used immunoSEQ multiplex PCR; TCRdb keeps in-frame clones, though not all of them. The sample has about 190,000 clones, just under 75% seen once; the top ten hold 2.5% to 3.5%. Sequences were obtained from PBMCs. These receptors were taken from a woman in her twenties or thirties in good health and CMV-seropositive.

The chain uses TRBV2 and TRBJ1-5; a possible D gene is TRBD1 (6 bases). This CDR3 region has 16 residues. Deletions cut 5 bases from V and 1 base from J, with 15 bases between. Per germline, CDR1 SNHLY and CDR2 FYNNEI. The chain's CDR3 is CASSTNRVVSNQPQHF. The CDR3, as DNA: TGTGCCAGCAGTACTAACAGGGTGGTAAGCAATCAGCCCCAGCATTTT. The full variable domain, its missing parts supplied by reference TRBV2 and TRBJ1-5, is EPEVTQTPSHQVTQMGQEVILRCVPISNHLYFYWYRQILGQKVEFLVSFYNNEISEKSEIFDDQFSVERPDGSNFTLKIRSTKLEDSAMYFCASSTNRVVSNQPQHFGDGTRLSIL.

The J gene is TRBJ1-2, the V gene TRBV18, with D possibly TRBD1 on 5 matching bases. Germline CDR1 and CDR2: KGHSH and LQKENI. CDR3 size: 14 residues. Deletions cut 2 bases from V and 4 bases from J, with 11 bases between. CDR3 bases: TGTGCCAGCTCACCAGGGGGGGACGCCTATGGCTACACCTTC. Translated, it gives CASSPGGDAYGYTF.

The chain recombines TRBV5-4 with TRBJ2-2; 11 nucleotides match TRBD2. Per the germline V gene, CDR1 is SGHNT and CDR2 is YYREEE (reference sequence). CDR3 size: 14 residues. The junction had 8 bases not matched to a gene; V was cut back by 6 bases and J by 10 bases. CDR3 in amino acids: CASTFTSGSEELFF. CDR3 bases: TGTGCCAGCACATTCACTAGCGGGAGCGAGGAGCTGTTTTTT.

The chain combines TRBV4-1 with TRBJ1-2, with no clear D. Per the germline V gene, CDR1 is MGHRA and CDR2 is YSYEKL. V was pared by 1 base and J by 4 bases, with 7 bases between. CDR3 size: 13 residues. The CDR3 DNA is TGCGCCAGCAGCCAAGGGGCAAGCTATGGCTACACCTTC. It is translated as CASSQGASYGYTF.

This clone was observed a single time. One end of the junction varies from germline; a read error may be responsible. This chain connects TRBV28 to TRBJ1-2; tentative D call: TRBD1 (6 bases). This CDR3 comprises 14 residues. The germline V gene encodes CDR1 MDHEN and CDR2 SYDVKM. Here the CDR3 reads CASSLPRGDYGCTF. The DNA for the CDR3 is TGTGCCAGCAGTTTACCCAGGGGCGACTATGGCTGCACCTTC.

CDR3 in amino acids: CASSPRTNTEAFF. The CDR3 DNA reads TGTGCCAGCAGCCCCAGGACTAACACTGAAGCTTTCTTT. The chain is built from TRBV5-8 and TRBJ1-1, with no clear D. The germline V gene has CDR1 SGHTS and CDR2 YDEGEE. This CDR3 region has 13 residues. Trimming left V 4 bases short and J 2 bases short, with 9 bases between. Full variable domain (outside the CDR3, taken from reference TRBV5-8 and TRBJ1-1): EAGVTQSPTHLIKTRGQQATLRCSPISGHTSVYWYQQALGLGLQFLLWYDEGEERNRGNFPPRFSGRQFPNYSSELNVNALELEDSALYLCASSPRTNTEAFFGQGTRLTVV.

The chain employs TRBV10-1 and TRBJ2-7, with 9 bases identical to TRBD2. The CDR3 runs to 14 residues. Germline-derived CDR1 and CDR2 are WNHNN and SYGVQD (reference sequence). Losses at the gene ends were 3 bases for V and 5 bases for J; bases not matched to a gene: 5. CDR3 sequence (DNA): TGCGCCAGCAGTGACGGACTAGCGATGGACGAGCAGTACTTC. This encodes CASSDGLAMDEQYF.

This sequence joins TRBV5-4 and TRBJ2-7; D is perhaps TRBD1 (5 bases). The CDR3 runs to 16 residues. Germline values: CDR1 SGHNT, CDR2 YYREEE (reference sequence). The V gene lost 4 bases and the J gene lost 2 bases, with 19 bases spanning the gap. The CDR3 is CASSTVDSTPTYEQYF. The CDR3 DNA reads as TGTGCCAGCAGCACAGTCGACAGCACCCCGACCTACGAGCAGTACTTC.

The rearrangement joins TRBV6-1 to TRBJ2-2, with TRBD1 identical over 7 bases. V lost 5 bases, J lost 3 bases, and 3 bases stayed unmatched. The CDR3 length is 14 residues. From germline, CDR1 is MNHNS and CDR2 SASEGT. CDR3 loop: CASSNRGDTGELFF. CDR3 DNA sequence: TGTGCCAGCAGTAACAGGGGTGACACCGGGGAGCTGTTTTTT.

The V and J genes are TRBV7-2 and TRBJ2-7; 15 bases are a match to TRBD2. The CDR3 is 18 residues long. Germline V lookup: CDR1 SGHTA, CDR2 FQGNSA. V lost 5 bases, J lost 1 base, and 9 bases stayed unmatched. The CDR3 DNA follows: TGTGCCAGCAGCCACCCCGGGACTAGCGGGGGGATTTCCTACGAGCAGTACTTC. Translation: CASSHPGTSGGISYEQYF.

The chain is built from TRBV27 and TRBJ2-7, with 12 bases identical to TRBD2. J lost 5 bases, V lost 4 bases, and 6 bases had no gene match. The CDR3 is 15 amino acids. Per germline, CDR1 MNHEY and CDR2 SMNVEV (reference sequence). The CDR3 reads CASSSTRLAGDEQYF. CDR3 DNA sequence: TGTGCCAGCAGTTCAACGCGACTAGCGGGAGACGAGCAGTACTTC.

The chain uses TRBV28 and TRBJ1-3; 7 positions agree with TRBD1. The CDR3 is made up of 14 amino acids. The V and J ends lost 7 bases and 4 bases, in that order; junction bases with no gene match: 7. Germline V gene sequence: CDR1 MDHEN, CDR2 SYDVKM. The CDR3 DNA sequence: TGTGCCAGCAACCTTGACAGGGCAGGAAACACCATATATTTT. Protein: CASNLDRAGNTIYF.

The chain combines TRBV6-6 with TRBJ2-3; no clear D. Between the trimmed V and J ends, which lost 6 bases and 6 bases, there was a span of 10 bases. In germline, CDR1 is MNHNY, CDR2 SVGAGI (reference sequence). There are 12 residues in the CDR3. The CDR3 is CASSANADTQYF. The CDR3 region has the DNA TGTGCCAGCAGCGCCAACGCGGATACGCAGTATTTT.

This sequence joins TRBV5-4 and TRBJ1-1, with 8 bases identical to TRBD1. The J segment lost 0 bases and the V segment lost 4 bases, leaving 11 bases of the junction unmatched. CDR1 SGHNT and CDR2 YYREEE come from the germline V gene (reference sequence). There are 17 residues in the CDR3. The CDR3 DNA follows: TGTGCCAGCAGCGGGGGGACAGGCAGCTTAATGAACACTGAAGCTTTCTTT. Protein product: CASSGGTGSLMNTEAFF.

This clone was seen only once. In nucleotides, the CDR3 is TGTGCCAGCAGCTTAGGAGGGGGGGCTGGTGAGCAGTTCTTC. Translating gives CASSLGGGAGEQFF. The rearrangement joins TRBV7-7 to TRBJ2-1, with D possibly being TRBD2 (7 bases). Germline CDR1 reads SSHAT; CDR2 reads FNYEAQ (reference sequence). The CDR3 has 14 residues. Between the trimmed V and J ends, which lost 1 base and 9 bases, there was a span of 13 bases.

The chain joins TRBV5-1 to TRBJ2-3; weak D call: TRBD2 (5 bases). The CDR3 runs 15 residues. The germline V and J ends were trimmed by 0 bases and 0 bases, with 8 bases remaining between them. Germline V lookup: CDR1 SGHRS, CDR2 YFSETQ. The CDR3 region has the DNA TGCGCCAGCAGCTTGGGCGGGCCTAGCACAGATACGCAGTATTTT. Amino acids: CASSLGGPSTDTQYF.

This clone showed up just once. The chain combines TRBV29-1 with TRBJ2-7; weak D call: TRBD1 (5 bases). The germline V gene encodes CDR1 SQVTM and CDR2 ANQGSEA. V lost 5 bases, J lost 0 bases, and 11 bases lay in between. CDR3 length equals 13 residues. This CDR3 reads CSVLWGTSYEQYF. In DNA form, the CDR3 reads TGCAGCGTTTTGTGGGGCACCTCCTACGAGCAGTACTTC.

The table lists this clone with a few counts. Here the CDR3 reads CASSQDTAGDWYEQYF. For the CDR3, the DNA is TGCGCCAGCAGCCAAGATACGGCAGGGGATTGGTACGAGCAGTACTTC. The chain joins TRBV4-1 to TRBJ2-7; a weak D match, TRBD1 (6 bases). Per the germline V gene, CDR1 is MGHRA and CDR2 is YSYEKL. Trimming removed 0 bases from V and 4 bases from J, with 16 bases in between. The CDR3 sequence is 16 residues long.

The genes are TRBV28 and TRBJ1-4; TRBD1 is a possible D gene (6 bases). The germline CDR1 and CDR2 sequences are MDHEN and SYDVKM. The CDR3 runs to 16 residues. The V end lost 5 bases, the J end lost 7 bases, and 20 bases lay between the germline ends. CDR3 DNA sequence: TGTGCCAGCAGTCCGGGACACCTCAGGGAGGGTGAAAAACTGTTTTTT. As protein: CASSPGHLREGEKLFF.

This clone has a handful of counts. The chain has TRBV4-1 and TRBJ1-1, with D perhaps TRBD1 (5 bases). The germline V gene encodes CDR1 MGHRA and CDR2 YSYEKL. The CDR3 runs 13 residues. V was pared by 7 bases and J by 1 base, with 10 bases between. The CDR3 DNA sequence: TGCGCCAGCACGAAGGGGAAGAACACTGAAGCTTTCTTT. It yields the protein CASTKGKNTEAFF.

This clone was picked up a small number of times. J is TRBJ2-7 and V is TRBV27; D not certain. Trimming took 3 bases from V and 3 from J, leaving 15 bases between them. Germline lookup yields CDR1 MNHEY and CDR2 SMNVEV (reference sequence). The CDR3 totals 15 residues. The CDR3 reads CASSFRTETGYEQYF. The CDR3 DNA reads as TGTGCCAGCAGTTTTAGAACGGAGACGGGCTACGAGCAGTACTTC.

The rearrangement uses TRBV5-1 and TRBJ2-7; TRBD2 might be the D (6 bases). Germline values: CDR1 SGHRS, CDR2 YFSETQ. V lost 1 base and J 6 bases, leaving 11 bases between the germline ends. CDR3 length equals 13 residues. The CDR3 nucleotides read TGCGCCAGCAGCTTGTACGGGAGCATCGAGCAGTACTTC. As protein: CASSLYGSIEQYF. The entire variable domain, with the rest obtained from reference TRBV5-1 and TRBJ2-7, is as follows: KAGVTQTPRYLIKTRGQQVTLSCSPISGHRSVSWYQQTPGQGLQFLFEYFSETQRNKGNFPGRFSGRQFSNSRSEMNVSTLELGDSALYLCASSLYGSIEQYFGPGTRLTVT.

The V call is TRBV6-5, the J call TRBJ1-1; D is uncertain. Trimming shortened V by 0 bases and J by 2 bases, and 7 bases separated the two germline ends. Germline CDR1 and CDR2: MNHEY and SVGAGI. This CDR3 contains 14 residues. As DNA, the CDR3 is TGTGCCAGCAGTTACTCGGGCCGAAACACTGAAGCTTTCTTT. Its protein is CASSYSGRNTEAFF.

This clone turned up a few times. This chain links TRBV6-6 with TRBJ1-1, with D perhaps TRBD1 (5 bases). Germline V gene data show CDR1 as MNHNY and CDR2 as SVGAGI (reference sequence). V was trimmed by 6 bases and J by 3 bases, leaving 8 bases between them. The CDR3 has 12 residues. CDR3 residues: CASSRRDTEAFF. The CDR3 bases are TGTGCCAGCAGCCGCAGGGACACTGAAGCTTTCTTT.

The chain carries TRBV7-2 and TRBJ2-7, with D tentatively TRBD1 (6 bases). The CDR3 is made up of 14 amino acids. Germline CDR1 SGHTA, CDR2 FQGNSA. V was clipped by 3 bases and J by 1 base, with 10 bases between them. CDR3 amino acids: CASSFSTGSYEQYF. CDR3 bases: TGTGCCAGCAGCTTTAGTACAGGGTCCTACGAGCAGTACTTC.

The chain has TRBV5-5 and TRBJ2-7, with 13 bases identical to TRBD2. Germline loops: CDR1 SGHKS, CDR2 YYEKEE (reference sequence). The CDR3 consists of 15 residues. J lost 6 bases, V lost 4 bases, and 7 bases had no gene match. CDR3 amino acids: CASSQGGLAGLEQYF. CDR3 nucleotides: TGTGCCAGCAGCCAGGGGGGACTAGCGGGACTCGAGCAGTACTTC.

J is TRBJ2-7 and V is TRBV27, with TRBD1 matching over 8 bases. Germline trimming cut 4 bases from V and 0 bases from J; bases unmatched to any gene: 5. Germline values: CDR1 MNHEY, CDR2 SMNVEV (reference sequence). The CDR3 consists of 15 residues. The CDR3 sequence is CASSSRDRSSYEQYF. DNA of the CDR3: TGTGCCAGCAGTTCCCGGGACAGGAGCTCCTACGAGCAGTACTTC.